These 5 T cell receptor beta chains share one sample of origin, sequenced in a study of T cell changes during pregnancy in multiple sclerosis. Only in-frame clones appear in the TCRdb table, and some are missing; sequencing was by immunoSEQ multiplex PCR. This sample yields roughly 100,000 clones, of which around 90% are seen a single time; around 1.6% belongs to the top ten. The sequences come from peripheral blood, collected before pregnancy. The receptors were gathered from a female donor with multiple sclerosis, enrolled in a pregnancy study.

The rearrangement links TRBV4-1 to TRBJ1-5; 12 positions match TRBD1. V lost 1 base to trimming and J lost 2 bases; unmatched junction nucleotides: 6. Germline V gene lookup returns CDR1 MGHRA and CDR2 YSYEKL. CDR3 length: 18 residues. The CDR3 nucleotides are TGCGCCAGCAGCCAAGCGCGGGACAGGGGGCTCGGCAATCAGCCCCAGCATTTT. This encodes CASSQARDRGLGNQPQHF.

The chain couples TRBV15 to TRBJ2-2, with D perhaps matching TRBD2 (7 bases). The CDR3 has 18 residues. The germline CDR1 and CDR2 sequences are LNHNV and YYDKDF (reference sequence). The ends were cut back, 3 bases at V and 2 bases at J, with 19 bases in the middle. The CDR3 spells CATSSGRGGARNTGELFF. CDR3 DNA sequence: TGTGCCACCAGCAGTGGGAGGGGGGGGGCACGCAACACCGGGGAGCTGTTTTTT.

The gene calls are TRBV7-6 and TRBJ2-7; 11 nucleotides line up with TRBD2. CDR1 and CDR2 (germline): SGHVS, FNYEAQ. The V segment lost 3 bases and the J segment 6 bases; nucleotides outside the gene matches: 4. The CDR3 is made up of 14 amino acids. CDR3 sequence: CASSFSGGASEQYF. The CDR3, as DNA: TGTGCCAGCAGCTTTAGCGGGGGGGCATCCGAGCAGTACTTC.

J is TRBJ1-1 and V is TRBV27; D might be TRBD1 (6 bases). Germline-derived CDR1 and CDR2 are MNHEY and SMNVEV (reference sequence). CDR3 length equals 14 residues. V was cut by 8 bases and J by 2 bases, with 15 bases left in between. The CDR3: CASVGGFGNTEAFF. CDR3 bases: TGTGCCAGCGTAGGGGGTTTCGGTAACACTGAAGCTTTCTTT.

A single count supports this clone. The chain recombines TRBV25-1 with TRBJ2-2, with 8 positions matching TRBD2. Germline V lookup: CDR1 MGHDK, CDR2 SYGVNS. The V gene end was trimmed by 3 bases and the J gene end by 7 bases; junction bases not matched to a gene: 10. This CDR3 region has 16 residues. CDR3 region: CASSEAGSGIIGELFF. The CDR3 nucleotides are TGTGCCAGCAGTGAGGCTGGTAGCGGGATAATCGGGGAGCTGTTTTTT.